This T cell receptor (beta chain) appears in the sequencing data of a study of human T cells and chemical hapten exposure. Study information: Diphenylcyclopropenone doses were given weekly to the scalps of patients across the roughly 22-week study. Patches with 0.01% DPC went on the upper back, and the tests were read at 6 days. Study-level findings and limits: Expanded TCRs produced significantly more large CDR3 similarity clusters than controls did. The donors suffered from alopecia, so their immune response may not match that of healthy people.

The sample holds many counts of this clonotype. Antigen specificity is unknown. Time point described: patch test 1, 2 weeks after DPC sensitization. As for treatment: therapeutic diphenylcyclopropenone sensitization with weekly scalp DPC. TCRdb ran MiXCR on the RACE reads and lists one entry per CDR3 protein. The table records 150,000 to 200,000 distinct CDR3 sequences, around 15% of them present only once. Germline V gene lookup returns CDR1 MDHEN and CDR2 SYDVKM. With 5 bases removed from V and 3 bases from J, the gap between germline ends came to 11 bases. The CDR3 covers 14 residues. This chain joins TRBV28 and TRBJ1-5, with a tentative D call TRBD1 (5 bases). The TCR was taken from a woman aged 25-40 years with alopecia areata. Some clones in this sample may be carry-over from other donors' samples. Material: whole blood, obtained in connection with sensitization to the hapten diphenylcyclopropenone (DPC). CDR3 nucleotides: TGTGCCAGCAGTCTAGGGACGGACAATCAGCCCCAGCATTTT. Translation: CASSLGTDNQPQHF.